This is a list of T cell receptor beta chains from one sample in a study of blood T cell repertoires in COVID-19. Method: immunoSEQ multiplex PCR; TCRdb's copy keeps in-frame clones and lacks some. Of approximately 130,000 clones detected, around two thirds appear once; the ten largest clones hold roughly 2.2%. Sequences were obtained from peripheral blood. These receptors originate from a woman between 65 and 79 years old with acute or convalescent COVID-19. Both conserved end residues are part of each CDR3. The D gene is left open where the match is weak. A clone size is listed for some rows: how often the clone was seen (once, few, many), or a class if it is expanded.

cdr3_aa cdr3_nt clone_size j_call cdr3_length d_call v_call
CSVDSVNYGYTF TGCAGCGTTGATTCGGTGAACTATGGCTACACCTTC NA TRBJ1-2 12 NA TRBV29-1
CASSLYHSHQPQHF TGTGCCAGCAGTTTATACCACAGTCATCAGCCCCAGCATTTT NA TRBJ1-5 14 NA TRBV28
CASSLQGTSGVTDTQYF TGTGCCAGCAGCTTGCAGGGGACTAGCGGGGTCACAGATACGCAGTATTTT NA TRBJ2-3 17 TRBD2 TRBV5-8
CASSQEGTGWDIQYF TGTGCCAGCAGCCAGGAGGGGACAGGGTGGGACATTCAGTACTTC NA TRBJ2-4 15 TRBD1 TRBV4-2
CASSGRGYNEQFF TGTGCCAGCAGCGGAAGGGGCTACAATGAGCAGTTCTTC NA TRBJ2-1 13 NA TRBV2
CASSDIPAGNTYEQYF TGCGCCAGCAGTGACATACCAGCGGGGAACACCTACGAGCAGTACTTC NA TRBJ2-7 16 TRBD2 TRBV10-2
CASSQPWVGLIQETQYF TGTGCCAGCAGTCAACCCTGGGTGGGCTTAATCCAAGAGACCCAGTACTTC NA TRBJ2-5 17 NA TRBV6-6
CASSLSSGGVGDTQYF TGCGCCAGCAGCTTGTCCTCCGGGGGAGTCGGGGATACGCAGTATTTT many TRBJ2-3 16 NA TRBV5-1
CASSGGQGYNEQFF TGTGCCAGCAGCGGAGGACAGGGTTACAATGAGCAGTTCTTC NA TRBJ2-1 14 TRBD1 TRBV7-9
CASSHRSGEAFF TGTGCCAGCAGCCACCGATCGGGGGAGGCTTTCTTT NA TRBJ1-1 12 NA TRBV3-1/TRBV3-2
CAISESGQGYEQYF TGTGCCATCAGTGAGTCAGGGCAGGGCTACGAGCAGTACTTC once TRBJ2-7 14 NA TRBV10-3
CASSLNGPSTDTQYF TGTGCCAGCAGCTTAAATGGGCCAAGCACAGATACGCAGTATTTT NA TRBJ2-3 15 NA TRBV7-3
CASTDRDRGGYTF TGTGCCAGTACCGACAGGGACAGGGGAGGCTACACCTTC NA TRBJ1-2 13 TRBD1 TRBV19
CASFKTDTNYGYTF TGTGCCAGCTTTAAGACAGACACTAACTATGGCTACACCTTC NA TRBJ1-2 14 NA TRBV2
CASSQTVYDRVDEQYF TGTGCCAGCAGCCAAACTGTTTACGACAGGGTTGACGAGCAGTACTTC NA TRBJ2-7 16 TRBD1 TRBV7-8
CASSERGNRDTDTQYF TGTGCCAGCAGCGAGAGGGGGAACAGGGACACAGATACGCAGTATTTT once TRBJ2-3 16 NA TRBV9
CASSQGQGAVAEAFF TGCGCCAGCAGCCAGGGACAGGGGGCTGTGGCTGAAGCTTTCTTT NA TRBJ1-1 15 TRBD1 TRBV4-1
CASSERGGTEAFF TGCGCCAGCAGTGAGAGGGGGGGCACTGAAGCTTTCTTT NA TRBJ1-1 13 NA TRBV10-1
CASKPGTDTQYF TGTGCCAGCAAGCCGGGCACAGATACGCAGTATTTT NA TRBJ2-3 12 NA TRBV6-5
CASSYGQGSGNTIYF TGTGCCAGCAGCTACGGACAGGGATCTGGAAACACCATATATTTT NA TRBJ1-3 15 TRBD1 TRBV9
CASSRGSNTEAFF TGCGCCAGCAGCAGGGGGTCGAACACTGAAGCTTTCTTT few TRBJ1-1 13 TRBD1 TRBV10-2
CASSFPNYGYTF TGTGCCAGCAGTTTCCCGAACTATGGCTACACCTTC NA TRBJ1-2 12 NA TRBV28
CASSPGTGGRETQYF TGTGCCAGCAGCCCGGGGACAGGGGGGCGAGAGACCCAGTACTTC NA TRBJ2-5 15 TRBD1 TRBV5-5
CASSEIWRGGRVNEQFF TGTGCCAGTAGTGAGATTTGGCGTGGCGGGAGGGTCAATGAGCAGTTCTTC NA TRBJ2-1 17 TRBD2 TRBV19
CASSSRTGQSTEAFF TGTGCCAGCAGCTCTCGAACCGGACAGAGCACTGAAGCTTTCTTT NA TRBJ1-1 15 NA TRBV21-1
CASRDYSNQPQHF TGTGCCAGCAGGGACTATAGCAATCAGCCCCAGCATTTT NA TRBJ1-5 13 NA TRBV28
CASIGGSTDTQYF TGTGCCAGCATAGGCGGTAGCACAGATACGCAGTATTTT NA TRBJ2-3 13 NA TRBV2
CSVDAGYTF TGCAGCGTTGATGCGGGCTACACCTTC few TRBJ1-2 9 NA TRBV29-1
CASSQGSGTVNQPQHF TGTGCCAGCAGCCAAGGGAGTGGGACAGTCAATCAGCCCCAGCATTTT NA TRBJ1-5 16 TRBD1 TRBV3-1/TRBV3-2
CASSILAGRELFF TGTGCCAGTAGTATATTGGCGGGGCGGGAGCTGTTTTTT NA TRBJ2-2 13 NA TRBV19
CASSFGPAGTAYEQYF TGCGCCAGCAGCTTTGGCCCGGCGGGGACCGCATACGAGCAGTACTTC NA TRBJ2-7 16 NA TRBV5-1